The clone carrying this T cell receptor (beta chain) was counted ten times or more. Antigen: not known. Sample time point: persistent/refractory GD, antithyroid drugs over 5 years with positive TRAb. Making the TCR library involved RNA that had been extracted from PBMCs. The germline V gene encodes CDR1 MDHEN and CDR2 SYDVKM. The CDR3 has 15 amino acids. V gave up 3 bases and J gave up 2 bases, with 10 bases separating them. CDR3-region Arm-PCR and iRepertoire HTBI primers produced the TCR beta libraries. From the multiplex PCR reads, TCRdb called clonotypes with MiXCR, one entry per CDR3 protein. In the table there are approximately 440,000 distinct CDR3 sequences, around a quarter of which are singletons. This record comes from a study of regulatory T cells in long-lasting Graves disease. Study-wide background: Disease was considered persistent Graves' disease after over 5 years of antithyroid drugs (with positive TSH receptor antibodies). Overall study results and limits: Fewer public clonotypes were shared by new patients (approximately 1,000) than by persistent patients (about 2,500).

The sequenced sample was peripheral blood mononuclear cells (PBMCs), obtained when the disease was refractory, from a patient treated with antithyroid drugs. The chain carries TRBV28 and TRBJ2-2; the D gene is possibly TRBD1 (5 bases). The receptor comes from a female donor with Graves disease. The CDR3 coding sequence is TGTGCCAGCAGTTTGGGCGACAGAAACACCGGGGAGCTGTTTTTT. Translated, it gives CASSLGDRNTGELFF.